This T cell receptor beta chain originates from a study of technical replicates of blood from four donors (TCRdb year 2017). CDR1 is given as SNHLY and CDR2 as FYNNEI, both from the germline V gene. The CDR3 measures 17 amino acids from cysteine to phenylalanine. The retained sequence is limited to the CDR3, 51 bases, with the frame set at the first base. At the junction V is shortened by 5 bases and J by 1 base; bases outside the gene matches: 2. Notes on this clone: Its target antigen remains unknown. Base qualities are not recorded, but no much larger clone differs from it by a single base.

Libraries were prepared through the immunoSEQ multiplex PCR assay. As stored in TCRdb, this immuneACCESS dataset retains in-frame rearrangements with V and J assigned. A fraction of the clones does not appear; measured against another copy, unresolved V genes explain less than half of the discrepancy, and the remainder lacks a known reason. This sample gives about 81,000 clones in total; 80% to 90% of them show up just once. The biggest ten clones account for approximately 4% of the sample. The source of this sequence is a human donor in good health. Some clones in this sample may be carry-over from other donors' samples. The rearrangement combines TRBV2 with TRBJ2-2, and 15 junction bases match TRBD2. Sequenced input: PBMCs. In nucleotide form, the sequence is TGTGCCAGCAGTTTGGGACTAGCGGGGGGGAACACCGGGGAGCTGTTTTTT. It is translated as CASSLGLAGGNTGELFF.